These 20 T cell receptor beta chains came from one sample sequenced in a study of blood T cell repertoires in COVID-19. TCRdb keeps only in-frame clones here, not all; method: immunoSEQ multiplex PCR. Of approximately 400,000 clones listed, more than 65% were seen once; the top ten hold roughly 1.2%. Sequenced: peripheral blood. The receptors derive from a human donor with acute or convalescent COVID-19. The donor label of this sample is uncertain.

For the CDR3, the DNA is TGTGCCAGCAGCTCGGGGGGGAACAATTCACCCCTCCACTTT. Translating gives CASSSGGNNSPLHF. The J gene is TRBJ1-6, the V gene TRBV28; the D gene is possibly TRBD1 (5 bases). The CDR3 length is 14 residues. Trimming took off 6 bases at V and 7 bases at J, with 13 bases between the two ends. Germline CDR1 reads MDHEN; CDR2 reads SYDVKM.

The DNA of the CDR3 is TGTGCCAGCAGCTTAGACGGGGAGAGGGGCTACACCTTC. The encoded protein is CASSLDGERGYTF. J is TRBJ1-2 and V is TRBV7-2; D unclear. The CDR3 loop spans 13 amino acids. Germline assignment: CDR1 SGHTA and CDR2 FQGNSA. Trimming took 1 base from V and 8 from J, leaving 11 bases between them.

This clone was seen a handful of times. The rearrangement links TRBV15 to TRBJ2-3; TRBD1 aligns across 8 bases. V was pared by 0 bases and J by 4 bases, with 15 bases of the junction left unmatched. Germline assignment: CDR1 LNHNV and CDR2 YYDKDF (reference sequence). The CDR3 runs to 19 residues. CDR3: CATSRDALADRVVPDTQYF. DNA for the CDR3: TGTGCCACCAGCAGAGATGCATTGGCGGACAGGGTGGTCCCAGATACGCAGTATTTT.

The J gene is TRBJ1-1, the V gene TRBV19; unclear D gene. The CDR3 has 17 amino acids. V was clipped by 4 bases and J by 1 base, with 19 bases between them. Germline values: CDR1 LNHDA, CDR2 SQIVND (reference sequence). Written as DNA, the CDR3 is TGTGCCAGTAGTAATCCACCGGGGAAGGCGGGGAACACTGAAGCTTTCTTT. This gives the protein CASSNPPGKAGNTEAFF.

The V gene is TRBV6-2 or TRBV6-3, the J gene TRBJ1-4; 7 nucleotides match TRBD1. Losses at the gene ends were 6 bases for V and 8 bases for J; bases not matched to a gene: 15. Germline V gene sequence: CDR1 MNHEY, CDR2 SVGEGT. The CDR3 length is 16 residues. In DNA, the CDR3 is TGTGCCAGCAGCCGGGACAGCCAGAGATTGGGAGAAAAACTGTTTTTT. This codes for CASSRDSQRLGEKLFF.

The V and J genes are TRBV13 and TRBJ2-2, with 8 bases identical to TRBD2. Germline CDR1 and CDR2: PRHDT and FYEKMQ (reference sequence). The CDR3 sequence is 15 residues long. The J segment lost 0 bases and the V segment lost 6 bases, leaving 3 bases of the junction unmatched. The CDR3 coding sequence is TGTGCCAGCAGTACCGGGGGGGCGAACACCGGGGAGCTGTTTTTT. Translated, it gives CASSTGGANTGELFF.

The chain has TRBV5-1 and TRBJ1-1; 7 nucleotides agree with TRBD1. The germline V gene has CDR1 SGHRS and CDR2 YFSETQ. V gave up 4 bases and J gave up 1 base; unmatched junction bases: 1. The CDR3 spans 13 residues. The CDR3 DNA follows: TGCGCCAGCAGCCGACAGGGGAACACTGAAGCTTTCTTT. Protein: CASSRQGNTEAFF.

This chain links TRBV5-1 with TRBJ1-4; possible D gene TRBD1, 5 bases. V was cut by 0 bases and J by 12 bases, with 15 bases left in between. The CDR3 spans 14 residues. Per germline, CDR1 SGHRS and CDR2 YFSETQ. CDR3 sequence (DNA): TGCGCCAGCAGCTTGGCGGGCCTAACGGGGGAACTGTTTTTT. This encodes CASSLAGLTGELFF.

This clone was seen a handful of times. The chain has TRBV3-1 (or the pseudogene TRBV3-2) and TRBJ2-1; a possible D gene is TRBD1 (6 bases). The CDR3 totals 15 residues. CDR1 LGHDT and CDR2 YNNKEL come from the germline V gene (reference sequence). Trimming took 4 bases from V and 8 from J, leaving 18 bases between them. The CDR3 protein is CASSPQTGSSHEQFF. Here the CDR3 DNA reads TGTGCCAGCAGCCCCCAGACAGGTTCCTCTCATGAGCAGTTCTTC.

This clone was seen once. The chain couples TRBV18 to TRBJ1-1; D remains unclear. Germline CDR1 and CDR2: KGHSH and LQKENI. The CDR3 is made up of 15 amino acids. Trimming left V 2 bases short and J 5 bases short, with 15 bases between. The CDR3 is CASSPDIGRGTEAFF. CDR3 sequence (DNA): TGTGCCAGCTCACCAGATATAGGACGCGGGACTGAAGCTTTCTTT.

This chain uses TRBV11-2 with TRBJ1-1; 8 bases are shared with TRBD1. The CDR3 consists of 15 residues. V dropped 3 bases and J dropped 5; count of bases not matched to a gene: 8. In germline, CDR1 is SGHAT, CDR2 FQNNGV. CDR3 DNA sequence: TGTGCCAGCAGCTTTCCGGACAGGGCGAGGACTGAAGCTTTCTTT. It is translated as CASSFPDRARTEAFF.

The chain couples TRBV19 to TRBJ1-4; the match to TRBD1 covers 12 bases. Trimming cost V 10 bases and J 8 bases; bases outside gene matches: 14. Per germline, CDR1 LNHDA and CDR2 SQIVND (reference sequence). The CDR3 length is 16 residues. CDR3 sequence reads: CATCGTGGIFGEKLFF. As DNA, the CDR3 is TGTGCCACCTGCGGGACAGGGGGCATTTTTGGCGAAAAACTGTTTTTT. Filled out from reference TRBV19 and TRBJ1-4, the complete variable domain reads DGGITQSPKYLFRKEGQNVTLSCEQNLNHDAMYWYRQDPGQGLRLIYYSQIVNDFQKGDIAEGYSVSREKKESFPLTVTSAQKNPTAFYLCATCGTGGIFGEKLFFGSGTQLSVL.

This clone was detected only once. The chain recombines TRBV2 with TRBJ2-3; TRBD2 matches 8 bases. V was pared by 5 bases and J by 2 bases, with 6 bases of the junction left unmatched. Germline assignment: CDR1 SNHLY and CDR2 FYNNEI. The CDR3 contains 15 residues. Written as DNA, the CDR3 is TGTGCCAGCAGTTCTAGCGGGTTGGTCACAGATACGCAGTATTTT. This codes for CASSSSGLVTDTQYF.

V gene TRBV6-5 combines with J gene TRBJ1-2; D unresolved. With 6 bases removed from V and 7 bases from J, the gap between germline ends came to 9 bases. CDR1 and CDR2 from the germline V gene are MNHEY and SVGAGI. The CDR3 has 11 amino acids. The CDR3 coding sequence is TGTGCCAGCAGGGACTTGGGTGGCTACACCTTC. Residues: CASRDLGGYTF.

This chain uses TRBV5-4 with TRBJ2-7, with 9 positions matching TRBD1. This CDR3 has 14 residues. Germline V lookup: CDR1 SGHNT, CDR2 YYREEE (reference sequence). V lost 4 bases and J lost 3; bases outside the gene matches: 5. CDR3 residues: CASSRTGGFYEQYF. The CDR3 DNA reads TGTGCCAGCAGCCGCACAGGGGGCTTCTACGAGCAGTACTTC.

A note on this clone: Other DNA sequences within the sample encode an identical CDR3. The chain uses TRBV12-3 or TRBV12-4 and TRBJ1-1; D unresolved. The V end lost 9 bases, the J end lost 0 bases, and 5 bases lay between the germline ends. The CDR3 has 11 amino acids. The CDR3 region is CASTLNTEAFF. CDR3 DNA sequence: TGTGCCAGTACACTGAACACTGAAGCTTTCTTT.

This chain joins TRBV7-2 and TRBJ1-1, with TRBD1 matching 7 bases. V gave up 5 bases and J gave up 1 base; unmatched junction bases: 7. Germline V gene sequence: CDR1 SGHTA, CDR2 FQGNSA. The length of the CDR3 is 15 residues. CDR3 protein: CASSPRTGANTEAFF. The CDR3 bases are TGTGCCAGCAGCCCTCGGACAGGCGCGAACACTGAAGCTTTCTTT.

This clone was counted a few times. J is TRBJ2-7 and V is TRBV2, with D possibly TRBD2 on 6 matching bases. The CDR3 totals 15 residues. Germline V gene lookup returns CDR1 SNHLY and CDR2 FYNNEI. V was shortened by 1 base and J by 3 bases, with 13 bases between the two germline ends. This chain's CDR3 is CASSEVPSGGYEQYF. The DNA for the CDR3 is TGTGCCAGCAGTGAAGTTCCCTCCGGGGGCTACGAGCAGTACTTC.

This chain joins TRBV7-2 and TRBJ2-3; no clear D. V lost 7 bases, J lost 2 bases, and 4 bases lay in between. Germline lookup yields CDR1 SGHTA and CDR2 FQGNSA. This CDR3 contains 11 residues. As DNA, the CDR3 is TGTGCCAGCACCAACACAGATACGCAGTATTTT. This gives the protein CASTNTDTQYF.

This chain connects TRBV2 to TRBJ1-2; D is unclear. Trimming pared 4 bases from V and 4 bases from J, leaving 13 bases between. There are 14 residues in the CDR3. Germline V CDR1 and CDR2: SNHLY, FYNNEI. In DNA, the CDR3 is TGTGCCAGCAGTGCCGAAGGGAGGTCCTATGGCTACACCTTC. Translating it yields CASSAEGRSYGYTF.